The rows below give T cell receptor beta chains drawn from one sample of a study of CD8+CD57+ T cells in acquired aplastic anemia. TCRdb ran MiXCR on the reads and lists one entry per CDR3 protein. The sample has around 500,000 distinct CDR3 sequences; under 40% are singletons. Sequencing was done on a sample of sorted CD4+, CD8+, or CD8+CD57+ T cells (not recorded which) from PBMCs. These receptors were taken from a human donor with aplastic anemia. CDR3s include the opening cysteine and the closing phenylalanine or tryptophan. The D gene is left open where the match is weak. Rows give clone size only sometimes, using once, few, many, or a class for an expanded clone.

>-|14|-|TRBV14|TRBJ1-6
CASSLAGNNSPLHF
TGTGCCAGCAGCCTTGCAGGGAATAATTCACCCCTCCACTTT
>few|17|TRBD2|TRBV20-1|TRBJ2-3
CSARNPGEGDGADTQYF
TGCAGTGCTAGAAACCCCGGGGAGGGAGACGGGGCAGATACGCAGTATTTT
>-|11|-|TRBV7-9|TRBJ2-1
CASSLSHEQFF
TGTGCCAGCAGCTTGTCCCATGAGCAGTTCTTC
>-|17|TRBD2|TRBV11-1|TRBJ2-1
CASSPRELAGAYNEQFF
TGTGCCAGCAGCCCTAGAGAGCTAGCGGGCGCTTACAATGAGCAGTTCTTC
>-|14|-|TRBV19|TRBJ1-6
CASKGKPYNSPLHF
TGTGCCAGTAAAGGAAAACCATATAATTCACCCCTCCACTTT
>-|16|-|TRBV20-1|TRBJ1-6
CSASIEASSYNSPLHF
TGCAGTGCTAGTATTGAAGCCTCCTCCTATAATTCACCCCTCCACTTT
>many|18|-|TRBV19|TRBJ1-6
CASSGREGPSSYNSPLHF
TGTGCCAGTAGTGGCCGGGAGGGACCAAGCTCCTATAATTCACCCCTCCACTTT
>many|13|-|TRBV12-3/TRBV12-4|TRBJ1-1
CASSLALQAEAFF
TGTGCCAGCAGTTTAGCGCTGCAGGCTGAAGCTTTCTTT
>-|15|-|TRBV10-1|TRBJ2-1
CAIDSRREPLYEQFF
TGCGCCATCGACAGCCGCCGTGAGCCCCTGTATGAGCAGTTCTTC
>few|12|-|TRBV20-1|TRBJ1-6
CSAPGTDSPLHF
TGCAGTGCCCCCGGCACCGATTCACCCCTCCACTTT
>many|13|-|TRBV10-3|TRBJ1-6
CASTRTSNSPLHF
TGTGCCAGCACCCGAACTAGTAATTCACCCCTCCACTTT
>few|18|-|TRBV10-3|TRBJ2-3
CASSYLPHGGASTDTQYF
TGTGCCAGCAGTTACTTACCCCACGGCGGGGCTAGCACAGATACGCAGTATTTT
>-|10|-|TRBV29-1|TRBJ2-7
CSVEAYEQYF
TGCAGCGTTGAGGCCTACGAGCAGTACTTC
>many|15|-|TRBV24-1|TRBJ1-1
CATSDAGRKNTEAFF
TGTGCCACCAGTGACGCCGGGAGAAAGAACACTGAAGCTTTCTTT
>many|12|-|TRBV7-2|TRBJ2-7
CASSLTTLEQYF
TGTGCCAGCAGCTTGACCACACTCGAGCAGTACTTC
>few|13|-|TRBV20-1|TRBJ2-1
CSASLLSGNEQFF
TGCAGTGCTAGCCTCCTCAGCGGCAATGAGCAGTTCTTC
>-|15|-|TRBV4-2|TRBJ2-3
CASSQDKGSLGTQYF
TGTGCCAGCAGCCAAGACAAAGGGAGTTTAGGTACGCAGTATTTT
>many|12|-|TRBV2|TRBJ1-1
CASRWRDTEAFF
TGTGCCAGCAGATGGAGGGACACTGAAGCTTTCTTT
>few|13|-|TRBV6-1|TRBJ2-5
CASTRRSQETQYF
TGTGCCAGCACAAGGAGGTCCCAAGAGACCCAGTACTTC
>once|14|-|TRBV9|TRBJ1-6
CASSVDGENSPLHF
TGTGCCAGCAGCGTAGACGGAGAAAATTCACCCCTCCACTTT
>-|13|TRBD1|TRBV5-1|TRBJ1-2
CGLSGDRAQGYTF
TGCGGCCTTTCTGGGGACAGGGCGCAAGGCTACACCTTC
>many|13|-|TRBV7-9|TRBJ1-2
CASSLQETVSYTF
TGTGCCAGCAGCCTTCAAGAAACTGTTAGCTACACCTTC
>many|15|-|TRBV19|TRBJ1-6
CASSHRDRSNSPLHF
TGTGCCAGTAGTCATCGGGACCGCAGTAATTCACCCCTCCACTTT
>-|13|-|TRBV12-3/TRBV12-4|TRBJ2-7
CASSFAQAYEQYF
TGTGCCAGCAGTTTTGCCCAGGCCTACGAGCAGTACTTC
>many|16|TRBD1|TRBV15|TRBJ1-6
CATSRASGTGVSPLHF
TGTGCCACCAGCAGGGCATCCGGGACAGGGGTCTCACCCCTCCACTTT
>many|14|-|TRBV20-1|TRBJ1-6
CSAPDPGVNSPLHF
TGCAGTGCTCCGGACCCAGGGGTTAATTCACCCCTCCACTTT
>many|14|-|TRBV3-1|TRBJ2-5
CASSPPGLQETQYF
TGTGCCAGCAGCCCACCGGGGCTCCAAGAGACCCAGTACTTC
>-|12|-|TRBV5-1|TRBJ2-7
CASSAVRGQQYF
TGCGCCAGCAGCGCGGTTCGAGGTCAGCAGTACTTC
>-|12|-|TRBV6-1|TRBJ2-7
CASRTGVHEQYF
TGTGCCAGCAGGACGGGGGTCCACGAGCAGTACTTC
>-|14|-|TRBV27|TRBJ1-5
CASRRGYSNQPQHF
TGTGCCAGCAGGAGGGGCTATAGCAATCAGCCCCAGCATTTT